One and the same sample provided the 32 T cell receptor beta chains below, sequenced in a study of shared clonotypes between healthy human individuals. Sequencing was performed with immunoSEQ multiplex PCR; in TCRdb, only in-frame clones are kept and a portion is missing. The sample carries 2 million to 2.5 million clones, approximately 95% recorded once. The specimen was naive CD4+ T cells from PBMCs. The subset is: CD45RA+ positively selected. These receptors were collected from a man aged 18 to 30 in good health. Some clones in this sample may be carry-over from other donors' samples.

The chain carries TRBV25-1 and TRBJ1-4; D remains ambiguous. Germline loops: CDR1 MGHDK, CDR2 SYGVNS. This CDR3 contains 15 residues. V dropped 2 bases and J dropped 0 bases, with 7 bases sitting between them. The CDR3: CASSEIDATNEKLFF. CDR3 DNA sequence: TGTGCCAGCAGTGAAATAGATGCAACTAATGAAAAACTGTTTTTT.

CDR3 sequence: CASSSSYRAVTQYF. As DNA, the CDR3 is TGTGCCAGCAGTTCTTCCTACAGGGCCGTGACGCAGTATTTT. V usage is TRBV28 and J usage is TRBJ2-3; a possible D gene is TRBD1 (6 bases). V dropped 4 bases and J dropped 9 bases, with 17 bases sitting between them. The germline CDR1 and CDR2 sequences are MDHEN and SYDVKM. The CDR3 covers 14 residues.

The rearrangement links TRBV2 to TRBJ1-1, with 9 nucleotides matching TRBD1. The CDR3 contains 15 residues. The ends lost 5 bases at V and 0 bases at J; junction bases unmatched: 4. CDR1 and CDR2 from the germline V gene are SNHLY and FYNNEI. The CDR3 nucleotides read TGTGCCAGCAGTTCGACAGGGGGTATGAACACTGAAGCTTTCTTT. This translates into CASSSTGGMNTEAFF.

The rearrangement joins TRBV6-4 to TRBJ1-1; possibly TRBD1 for D (5 bases). This CDR3 has 14 residues. Germline CDR1 is MRHNA and CDR2 is SNTAGT. V was trimmed by 10 bases and J by 1 base, leaving 16 bases between them. The CDR3 here is CATRESTRNTEAFF. The CDR3, as DNA: TGTGCCACCAGGGAAAGTACCAGGAACACTGAAGCTTTCTTT.

This clone was detected only once. The CDR3 DNA reads as TGCGCCAGCAGCCCGAGGAGGGGCGGGACCGGGGAGCTGTTTTTT. This encodes CASSPRRGGTGELFF. The V and J genes are TRBV4-1 and TRBJ2-2; a weak D match, TRBD2 (6 bases). Between the trimmed V and J ends, which lost 4 bases and 5 bases, there was a span of 14 bases. The CDR3 sequence is 15 residues long. Germline V gene data show CDR1 as MGHRA and CDR2 as YSYEKL.

Of note for this clone: Different DNA sequences within this sample yield the same CDR3. V gene TRBV9 combines with J gene TRBJ2-3; a possible D gene is TRBD2 (5 bases). CDR1 is SGDLS, CDR2 YYNGEE, per germline. The V end lost 2 bases, the J end lost 5 bases, and 12 bases lay between the germline ends. The CDR3 covers 14 residues. CDR3 sequence (DNA): TGTGCCAGCAGCGTCGAGGCGGGCGGAGATACGCAGTATTTT. Translated, it gives CASSVEAGGDTQYF. Drawing the rest from reference TRBV9 and TRBJ2-3, the complete variable domain is DSGVTQTPKHLITATGQRVTLRCSPRSGDLSVYWYQQSLDQGLQFLIQYYNGEERAKGNILERFSAQQFPDLHSELNLSSLELGDSALYFCASSVEAGGDTQYFGPGTRLTVL.

V is TRBV7-8 and J is TRBJ1-3; D unresolved. V was shortened by 2 bases and J by 2 bases, with 10 bases between the two germline ends. Per the germline V gene, CDR1 is SGHVS and CDR2 is FQNEAQ. The CDR3 loop spans 15 amino acids. The CDR3 DNA sequence: TGTGCCAGCAGCTTATTCGGGGTAGCTGGAAACACCATATATTTT. The encoded protein is CASSLFGVAGNTIYF.

The chain joins TRBV4-1 to TRBJ2-7, with D maybe TRBD1 (7 bases). Between the trimmed V and J ends, which lost 4 bases and 2 bases, there was a span of 12 bases. Germline CDR1 MGHRA, CDR2 YSYEKL. The CDR3 sequence is 14 residues long. CDR3 protein: CASSPQGGPYEQYF. In DNA, the CDR3 is TGCGCCAGCAGCCCGCAGGGGGGACCCTACGAGCAGTACTTC.

The genes are TRBV9 and TRBJ2-1, with 12 bases aligning to TRBD2. The V and J ends lost 2 bases and 9 bases, in that order; junction bases with no gene match: 6. There are 15 residues in the CDR3. From germline, CDR1 is SGDLS and CDR2 YYNGEE. In nucleotides, the CDR3 is TGTGCCAGCAGCGTGGCTAGCGGGAGGGTCCTTGAGCAGTTCTTC. It yields the protein CASSVASGRVLEQFF. The entire variable domain, with the rest obtained from reference TRBV9 and TRBJ2-1, is as follows: DSGVTQTPKHLITATGQRVTLRCSPRSGDLSVYWYQQSLDQGLQFLIQYYNGEERAKGNILERFSAQQFPDLHSELNLSSLELGDSALYFCASSVASGRVLEQFFGPGTRLTVL.

The rearrangement uses TRBV5-1 and TRBJ1-4, with D possibly TRBD1 on 5 matching bases. Germline V gives CDR1 SGHRS, CDR2 YFSETQ. V dropped 3 bases and J dropped 7 bases, with 16 bases sitting between them. This CDR3 is 15 amino acids long. The CDR3 DNA sequence: TGCGCCAGCAGCTCATCGACAGCGCTACCTGAAAAACTGTTTTTT. Protein sequence: CASSSSTALPEKLFF.

Note on this clone: The sample carries other DNA sequences with the same CDR3. V usage is TRBV5-1 and J usage is TRBJ2-5; TRBD1 matches at 7 bases. Germline CDR1 is SGHRS and CDR2 is YFSETQ. This CDR3 contains 14 residues. J lost 2 bases, V lost 4 bases, and 5 bases had no gene match. In nucleotides, the CDR3 is TGCGCCAGCAGCCCGGGACAGCAGCAAGAGACCCAGTACTTC. This translates into CASSPGQQQETQYF. Together with reference TRBV5-1 and TRBJ2-5, the CDR3 gives the full variable domain: KAGVTQTPRYLIKTRGQQVTLSCSPISGHRSVSWYQQTPGQGLQFLFEYFSETQRNKGNFPGRFSGRQFSNSRSEMNVSTLELGDSALYLCASSPGQQQETQYFGPGTRLLVL.

The chain carries TRBV2 and TRBJ2-5; D might be TRBD2 (6 bases). V was cut by 8 bases and J by 5 bases, with 21 bases left in between. Germline V lookup: CDR1 SNHLY, CDR2 FYNNEI. The CDR3 contains 15 residues. In DNA, the CDR3 is TGTGCCAGCGGAATCATTGGCAGAGGAGGGGAGACCCAGTACTTC. This encodes CASGIIGRGGETQYF.

The chain carries TRBV19 and TRBJ2-7; maybe TRBD2 (6 bases). This CDR3 comprises 12 residues. V lost 4 bases and J lost 8, with 12 bases in between. The V gene's germline CDR1 is LNHDA and CDR2 SQIVND (reference sequence). CDR3 residues: CASSTFAGQQYF. The CDR3 nucleotides are TGTGCCAGTAGTACATTCGCGGGACAGCAGTACTTC.

This chain connects TRBV4-3 to TRBJ1-5; D is unclear. The CDR3 has 13 amino acids. In germline, CDR1 is LGHNA, CDR2 YSLEER. Trimming cost V 0 bases and J 6 bases, with 6 bases left between them. The CDR3 bases are TGCGCCAGCAGCCAAGAACTGGGTCAGCCCCAGCATTTT. This sequence encodes CASSQELGQPQHF.

This sequence joins TRBV28 and TRBJ2-7; D remains ambiguous. The CDR3 spans 15 residues. Germline values: CDR1 MDHEN, CDR2 SYDVKM. V was clipped by 6 bases and J by 2 bases, with 17 bases between them. The CDR3 loop reads CASRSPGRTTYEQYF. The CDR3 DNA follows: TGTGCCAGCAGGAGCCCTGGACGGACGACCTACGAGCAGTACTTC.

The chain joins TRBV5-5 to TRBJ1-5; D unresolved. CDR1 is SGHKS, CDR2 YYEKEE, per germline (reference sequence). The V end lost 0 bases, the J end lost 2 bases, and 6 bases lay between the germline ends. The CDR3 length is 14 residues. The CDR3 sequence: CASSLDSRNQPQHF. For the CDR3, the DNA is TGTGCCAGCAGCTTGGACAGCCGCAATCAGCCCCAGCATTTT.

V and J are TRBV28 and TRBJ2-7, with TRBD1 identical over 10 bases. Germline CDR1 is MDHEN and CDR2 is SYDVKM. V was pared by 2 bases and J by 1 base, with 8 bases of the junction left unmatched. The CDR3 is 17 amino acids. The CDR3 DNA reads as TGTGCCAGCAGTTTAGGGGCCGGGACAGGGGTTTCCTACGAGCAGTACTTC. Protein: CASSLGAGTGVSYEQYF. Full variable domain (missing parts from reference TRBV28 and TRBJ2-7): DVKVTQSSRYLVKRTGEKVFLECVQDMDHENMFWYRQDPGLGLRLIYFSYDVKMKEKGDIPEGYSVSREKKERFSLILESASTNQTSMYLCASSLGAGTGVSYEQYFGPGTRLTVT.

The rearrangement links TRBV6-5 to TRBJ2-7; D uncertain. CDR1 MNHEY and CDR2 SVGAGI come from the germline V gene. V lost 3 bases, J lost 6 bases, and 9 bases lay in between. This CDR3 contains 12 residues. The CDR3 region has the DNA TGTGCCAGCAGTTATGTCTCGGGCGAGCAGTACTTC. Translation: CASSYVSGEQYF.

This clone is a singleton in its sample. This sequence joins TRBV7-2 and TRBJ1-4; D may be TRBD1 (6 bases). Trimming cost V 1 base and J 11 bases, with 14 bases left between them. The CDR3 runs to 14 residues. Germline values: CDR1 SGHTA, CDR2 FQGNSA. CDR3 sequence: CASSLEGRGSKLFF. CDR3 nucleotides: TGTGCCAGCAGCTTAGAGGGCAGGGGAAGTAAACTGTTTTTT. Together with reference TRBV7-2 and TRBJ1-4, the CDR3 gives the full variable domain: GAGVSQSPSNKVTEKGKDVELRCDPISGHTALYWYRQSLGQGLEFLIYFQGNSAPDKSGLPSDRFSAERTGGSVSTLTIQRTQQEDSAVYLCASSLEGRGSKLFFGSGTQLSVL.

J is TRBJ2-3 and V is TRBV28; D gene uncertain. The CDR3 consists of 12 residues. V lost 6 bases, J lost 7 bases, and 11 bases lay in between. Germline-derived CDR1 and CDR2 are MDHEN and SYDVKM. Written as DNA, the CDR3 is TGTGCCAGCAGCTCACGTGGGAATACGCAGTATTTT. This sequence encodes CASSSRGNTQYF. Full variable domain (rest looked up from reference TRBV28 and TRBJ2-3): DVKVTQSSRYLVKRTGEKVFLECVQDMDHENMFWYRQDPGLGLRLIYFSYDVKMKEKGDIPEGYSVSREKKERFSLILESASTNQTSMYLCASSSRGNTQYFGPGTRLTVL.

The chain joins TRBV2 to TRBJ1-6, with D tentatively TRBD1 (6 bases). Trimming left V 2 bases short and J 7 bases short, with 15 bases between. CDR3 length: 16 residues. In germline, CDR1 is SNHLY, CDR2 FYNNEI. DNA of the CDR3: TGTGCCAGCAGTGAACTCCGGGGGCTAGGGAATTCACCCCTCCACTTT. Encoded protein: CASSELRGLGNSPLHF.

In DNA, the CDR3 is TGCAGCGTTCGGGGATTAAGCTCCTACGAGCAGTACTTC. Translating it yields CSVRGLSSYEQYF. This chain connects TRBV29-1 to TRBJ2-7; TRBD2 is a possible D gene (5 bases). There are 13 residues in the CDR3. CDR1 is SQVTM and CDR2 is ANQGSEA in the germline V gene. Trimming removed 5 bases at V and 0 bases at J, with 11 bases between.

Concerning this clone itself: This CDR3 is missing its conserved last phenylalanine or tryptophan, likely due to a read error. The DNA is left out, because the CDR3 cannot be placed on it with certainty; the CDR3 is given as TCRdb lists it. The chain has TRBV6-7 and TRBJ2-7. Being an ORF, TRBV6-7 has a function that is uncertain. A total of 9 residues make up the CDR3, ends included. CDR3 in amino acids: CASSYGIIS.

The chain employs TRBV27 and TRBJ2-7, with D perhaps TRBD1 (6 bases). CDR3 length: 16 residues. The germline V and J ends were trimmed by 6 bases and 3 bases, with 21 bases remaining between them. Germline-derived CDR1 and CDR2 are MNHEY and SMNVEV (reference sequence). The CDR3 region is CASSLSPGHTIYEQYF. The DNA for the CDR3 is TGTGCCAGCAGCCTATCCCCGGGACATACAATCTACGAGCAGTACTTC.

The CDR3 sequence is CASSQVQGAVGKAGELFF. In nucleotides, the CDR3 is TGTGCCAGCAGTCAAGTACAGGGGGCGGTCGGAAAGGCCGGGGAGCTGTTTTTT. V and J are TRBV6-4 and TRBJ2-2, with 9 bases matching TRBD1. The junction had 16 bases not matched to a gene; V was cut back by 5 bases and J by 6 bases. The CDR3 covers 18 residues. Germline CDR1 reads MRHNA; CDR2 reads SNTAGT.

Comments on this clone: Within the sample, other DNA sequences also encode this same CDR3. V usage is TRBV6-5 and J usage is TRBJ2-2, with no clear D. The CDR3 is 12 residues long. With 6 bases removed from V and 4 bases from J, the gap between germline ends came to 6 bases. Looked up from germline, CDR1 is MNHEY and CDR2 is SVGAGI. CDR3 bases: TGTGCCAGCAGCCGTTCCACCGGGGAGCTGTTTTTT. It is translated as CASSRSTGELFF.

This clone has just one count. The genes are TRBV10-3 and TRBJ2-5; a weak D match, TRBD1 (6 bases). CDR1 is ENHRY, CDR2 SYGVKD, per germline. V was shortened by 5 bases and J by 3 bases, with 16 bases between the two germline ends. CDR3 length: 15 amino acids. The CDR3: CAISRSDSPEETQYF. The CDR3 DNA sequence: TGTGCCATCAGTCGATCGGACAGCCCCGAAGAGACCCAGTACTTC.

The chain carries TRBV2 and TRBJ2-5; 9 bases align to TRBD2. CDR1 is SNHLY, CDR2 FYNNEI, per germline. The J segment lost 3 bases and the V segment lost 7 bases, leaving 3 bases of the junction unmatched. CDR3 length: 13 residues. The CDR3 coding sequence is TGTGCCAGCACCAGACTAGCGGAAGAGACCCAGTACTTC. Its translation: CASTRLAEETQYF.

This chain uses TRBV11-3 with TRBJ1-1; no clear D. CDR3 length: 13 residues. V was cut by 2 bases and J by 11 bases, with 15 bases left in between. CDR1 SGHNT and CDR2 YENEEA come from the germline V gene. CDR3 sequence: CASSLSRSAPAFF. CDR3 DNA sequence: TGTGCCAGCAGCTTAAGTAGGTCCGCCCCCGCTTTCTTT.

This sequence joins TRBV7-8 and TRBJ2-7; 9 bases are shared with TRBD1. This CDR3 is built from 15 residues. V lost 5 bases to trimming and J lost 0 bases; unmatched junction nucleotides: 5. Per the germline V gene, CDR1 is SGHVS and CDR2 is FQNEAQ. CDR3 nucleotides: TGTGCCAGCAGCCCGGGGGGACAGGGCTCCTACGAGCAGTACTTC. It yields the protein CASSPGGQGSYEQYF.

CDR3 DNA: TGTGCCACTAAGAACACCGGGGAGCTGTTTTTT. Translation: CATKNTGELFF. This rearrangement joins TRBV6-5 to TRBJ2-2; D remains ambiguous. Per the germline V gene, CDR1 is MNHEY and CDR2 is SVGAGI. The CDR3 has 11 amino acids. With 10 bases removed from V and 1 base from J, the gap between germline ends came to 4 bases.

The CDR3 sequence: CASSQGGQMAGELFF. The CDR3 DNA is TGTGCCAGCAGTCAGGGAGGACAGATGGCCGGGGAGCTGTTTTTT. The chain is built from TRBV5-4 and TRBJ2-2; D possibly matches TRBD1 or TRBD2 (6 bases each). V shed 5 bases and J shed 6 bases, with 17 bases lying between them. Germline assignment: CDR1 SGHNT and CDR2 YYREEE (reference sequence). The CDR3 runs 15 residues.